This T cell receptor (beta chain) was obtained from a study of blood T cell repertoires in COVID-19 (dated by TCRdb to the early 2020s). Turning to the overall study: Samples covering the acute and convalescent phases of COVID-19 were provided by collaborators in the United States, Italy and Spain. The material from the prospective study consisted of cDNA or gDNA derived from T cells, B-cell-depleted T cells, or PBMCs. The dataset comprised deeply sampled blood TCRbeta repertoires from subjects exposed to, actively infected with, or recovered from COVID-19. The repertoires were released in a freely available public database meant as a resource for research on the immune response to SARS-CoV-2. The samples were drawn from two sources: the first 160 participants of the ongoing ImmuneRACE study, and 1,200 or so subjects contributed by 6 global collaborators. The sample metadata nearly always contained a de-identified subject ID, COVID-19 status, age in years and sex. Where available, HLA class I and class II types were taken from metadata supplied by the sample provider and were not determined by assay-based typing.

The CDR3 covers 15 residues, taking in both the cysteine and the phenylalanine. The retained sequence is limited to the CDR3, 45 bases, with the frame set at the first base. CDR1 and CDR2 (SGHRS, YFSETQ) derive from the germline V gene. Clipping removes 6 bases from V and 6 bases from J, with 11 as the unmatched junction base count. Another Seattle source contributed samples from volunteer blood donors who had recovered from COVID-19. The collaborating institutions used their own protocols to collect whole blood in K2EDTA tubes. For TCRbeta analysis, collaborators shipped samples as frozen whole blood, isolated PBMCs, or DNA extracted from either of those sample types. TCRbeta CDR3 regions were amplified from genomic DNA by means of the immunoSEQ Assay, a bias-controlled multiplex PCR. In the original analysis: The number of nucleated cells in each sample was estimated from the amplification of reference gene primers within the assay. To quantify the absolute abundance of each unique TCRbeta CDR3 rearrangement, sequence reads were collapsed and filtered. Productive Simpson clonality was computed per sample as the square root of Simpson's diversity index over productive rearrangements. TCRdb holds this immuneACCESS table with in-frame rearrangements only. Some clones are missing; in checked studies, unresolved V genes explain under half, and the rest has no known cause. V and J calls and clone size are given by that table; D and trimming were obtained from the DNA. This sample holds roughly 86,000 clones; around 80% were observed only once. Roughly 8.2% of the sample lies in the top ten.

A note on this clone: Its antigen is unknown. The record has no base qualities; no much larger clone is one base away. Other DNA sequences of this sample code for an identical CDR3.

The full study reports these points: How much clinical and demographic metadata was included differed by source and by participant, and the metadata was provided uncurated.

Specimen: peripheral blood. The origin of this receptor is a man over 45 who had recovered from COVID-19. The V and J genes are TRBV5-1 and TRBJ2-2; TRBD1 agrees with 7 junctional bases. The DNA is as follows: TGCGCCAGCACTAGGACAGGTATCGAGTCCGGGGAGCTGTTTTTT. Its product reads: CASTRTGIESGELFF. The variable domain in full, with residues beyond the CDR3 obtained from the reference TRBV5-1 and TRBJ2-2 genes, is KAGVTQTPRYLIKTRGQQVTLSCSPISGHRSVSWYQQTPGQGLQFLFEYFSETQRNKGNFPGRFSGRQFSNSRSEMNVSTLELGDSALYLCASTRTGIESGELFFGEGSRLTVL.